This T cell receptor beta chain was profiled in a study of Ad26.COV2.S vaccination and SARS-CoV-2 variants. Study-level information: As a participant in COV1001, the donor was in the Ad26.COV2.S trial arm. Each vaccinee took Ad26.COV2.S intramuscularly, once or twice 56 days apart. Points from the study as a whole: Spike-specific TCR breadth was greater after Ad26.COV2.S than placebo.

Germline trimming cut 5 bases from V and 2 bases from J; bases unmatched to any gene: 10. The CDR3 is 16 amino acids. Germline V gene sequence: CDR1 SEHNR, CDR2 FQNEAQ (reference sequence). TCRdb keeps only in-frame clones here, not all; method: immunoSEQ multiplex PCR. The sample includes 350,000 to 500,000 clones, 80% to 95% seen only once; the top ten take under 4.5%. Points on this clone: What it recognizes is unknown.

Treatment described: 19 received Ad26.COV2.S at low or high dose, single or two shots; 5 received placebo; per-sample allocation not given. Samples came from day 63 after the first vaccine or placebo injection. This TCR derives from a person between 18 and 60 years old who received the Ad26.COV2.S COVID-19 vaccine or a placebo. The J gene is TRBJ2-7, the V gene TRBV7-9; TRBD1 matches 9 bases. Sequenced here: peripheral blood, sampled in a trial of Ad26.COV2.S vaccine versus placebo. The CDR3 DNA reads as TGTGCCAGCAGCCCACTCCCGGGACAGGGTGCCTACGAGCAGTACTTC. Translating it yields CASSPLPGQGAYEQYF.